The entry below describes one T cell receptor (beta chain). This sample was taken from a study of blood T cell repertoires in COVID-19. The wider study: There were acute and convalescent COVID-19 samples, and they came from the United States, Italy and Spain.

Per the original methods: Amplification of reference gene primers provided the estimated nucleated cell counts. This table comes from immunoSEQ multiplex PCR, and its TCRdb copy is limited to in-frame clones, with some not included. D and trimming come from the DNA, and the V and J calls and clone size come from that table. The sample shows some 70,000 clones, 85% to 90% of them seen only once. This clonotype was sampled from a woman aged 80 or over with active COVID-19. The sequenced sample was peripheral blood.

The CDR3 is CASSGTGGAGNTIYF. The CDR3 coding sequence is TGTGCCAGCAGCGGGACAGGGGGAGCCGGAAACACCATATATTTT. V is TRBV5-6 and J is TRBJ1-3; 11 bases line up with TRBD1. Germline trimming cut 4 bases from V and 4 bases from J; bases unmatched to any gene: 4. CDR1 and CDR2 from the germline V gene are SGHDT and YYEEEE. The CDR3 length is 15 residues.